Each of the 18 T cell receptor beta chains below was sequenced from the same sample in a study of CD8+ T cells in alopecia areata. As the sequencing template, cDNA was produced by extracting RNA and reverse transcribing it. Generated by immunoSEQ multiplex PCR, the TCRdb table keeps only in-frame clones and is missing some. The top ten clones hold under 2% of a sample with approximately 280,000 clones, over 45% of them seen once. Treatment denoted: oral pan-JAK inhibitor, 5-10 mg twice daily. The source was CD4+ T cells sorted from blood, collected at week 24, from a patient treated with tofacitinib. These receptors came from a human donor with alopecia areata.

The chain couples TRBV30 to TRBJ1-4; D is ambiguous. V was pared by 4 bases and J by 12 bases, with 15 bases between. Germline values: CDR1 GTSNPN, CDR2 SVGIG (reference sequence). The CDR3 consists of 12 residues. The CDR3 region has the DNA TGTGCCTGGAAGCGGGTTGAGGCTGAACTGTTTTTT. It encodes CAWKRVEAELFF.

The chain employs TRBV30 and TRBJ1-2, with 8 positions matching TRBD1. Germline-derived CDR1 and CDR2 are GTSNPN and SVGIG (reference sequence). The CDR3 totals 14 residues. V lost 3 bases, J lost 4 bases, and 7 bases stayed unmatched. This chain's CDR3 is CAWRATGEPYGYTF. The DNA of the CDR3 is TGTGCCTGGAGAGCGACAGGGGAACCCTATGGCTACACCTTC.

The J gene is TRBJ2-5, the V gene TRBV2; 7 nucleotides align to TRBD2. The trim removed 5 bases at V and 2 bases at J, leaving 2 bases unmatched. This CDR3 region has 13 residues. Germline CDR1 SNHLY, CDR2 FYNNEI. The DNA for the CDR3 is TGTGCCAGCAGTACAGCGGGGCAAGAGACCCAGTACTTC. Amino acid sequence: CASSTAGQETQYF.

This clone showed up just a few times. The rearrangement uses TRBV29-1 and TRBJ2-7; tentative D call: TRBD1 (6 bases). V was clipped by 7 bases and J by 3 bases, with 13 bases between them. Germline-derived CDR1 and CDR2 are SQVTM and ANQGSEA. This CDR3 has 12 amino acids. DNA for the CDR3: TGCAGCGGCTGGACAGATGGCTACGAGCAGTACTTC. It specifies CSGWTDGYEQYF.

The rearrangement joins TRBV30 to TRBJ2-5, with 9 bases lining up with TRBD2. Germline assignment: CDR1 GTSNPN and CDR2 SVGIG (reference sequence). The CDR3 runs to 14 residues. V trimming: 3 bases; J trimming: 4 bases; junction bases outside the gene matches: 6. The chain's CDR3 is CAWSRGGAGETQYF. For the CDR3, the DNA is TGTGCCTGGAGCCGCGGGGGGGCCGGAGAGACCCAGTACTTC.

With regard to this clone: Other DNA sequences in the sample encode the same CDR3. The V and J genes are TRBV29-1 and TRBJ1-1, with D possibly matching TRBD1 (5 bases). This CDR3 is 13 amino acids long. V lost 4 bases and J 0 bases, leaving 9 bases between the germline ends. Looked up from germline, CDR1 is SQVTM and CDR2 is ANQGSEA. In DNA form, the CDR3 reads TGCAGCGTTGGACAGATTCTGAACACTGAAGCTTTCTTT. Protein: CSVGQILNTEAFF.

The chain is built from TRBV6-5 and TRBJ1-1, with D unresolved. Germline lookup yields CDR1 MNHEY and CDR2 SVGAGI. Trimming cost V 6 bases and J 7 bases, with 9 bases left between them. The CDR3 contains 11 residues. This chain's CDR3 is CASSGRLEAFF. CDR3 sequence (DNA): TGTGCCAGCAGCGGACGGCTTGAAGCTTTCTTT.

The CDR3 protein is CASSFTGGRNQPQHF. CDR3 DNA sequence: TGCGCCAGCAGCTTCACTGGTGGACGCAATCAGCCCCAGCATTTT. This sequence joins TRBV5-1 and TRBJ1-5; D call uncertain. V shed 2 bases and J shed 2 bases, with 11 bases lying between them. Germline lookup yields CDR1 SGHRS and CDR2 YFSETQ. The CDR3 length is 15 residues.

The table lists this clone with a few counts. V and J are TRBV10-3 and TRBJ1-5; D is uncertain. Between the trimmed V and J ends, which lost 6 bases and 2 bases, there was a span of 14 bases. The CDR3 has 15 residues. Per germline, CDR1 ENHRY and CDR2 SYGVKD. CDR3 residues: CAISAVEAGNQPQHF. The CDR3 nucleotides are TGTGCCATCAGCGCTGTGGAGGCCGGCAATCAGCCCCAGCATTTT.

This clone was picked up a small number of times. The J gene is TRBJ2-5, the V gene TRBV10-3; 8 positions agree with TRBD1. Germline V gene sequence: CDR1 ENHRY, CDR2 SYGVKD. The CDR3 consists of 14 residues. The junction had 12 bases not matched to a gene; V was cut back by 10 bases and J by 5 bases. CDR3 in amino acids: CATNPRGPGETQYF. The DNA for the CDR3 is TGTGCCACGAATCCCAGGGGGCCTGGGGAGACCCAGTACTTC.

The chain combines TRBV11-2 with TRBJ1-2; TRBD1 is a possible D gene (5 bases). The V gene lost 6 bases and the J gene lost 4 bases, with 18 bases spanning the gap. This CDR3 is built from 15 residues. Germline V lookup: CDR1 SGHAT, CDR2 FQNNGV. The CDR3 loop is CASRMGGVPTYGYTF. DNA of the CDR3: TGTGCCAGCAGGATGGGGGGGGTCCCCACCTATGGCTACACCTTC.

This clone was seen more than once but under ten times. V is TRBV5-1 and J is TRBJ1-1; perhaps TRBD1 as D (5 bases). V lost 3 bases, J lost 2 bases, and 11 bases lay in between. The CDR3 extends over 14 amino acids. Germline CDR1 is SGHRS and CDR2 is YFSETQ. The DNA for the CDR3 is TGCGCCAGCAGCTGGGGCCGGGCTAACACTGAAGCTTTCTTT. Translation: CASSWGRANTEAFF.

The genes are TRBV28 and TRBJ2-1, with D hard to call. Germline loops: CDR1 MDHEN, CDR2 SYDVKM. The CDR3 runs 12 residues. The V end was cut by 7 bases, the J end by 2 bases, with 6 bases between. The CDR3 spells CASMQAYNEQFF. The CDR3 DNA follows: TGTGCCAGCATGCAAGCCTACAATGAGCAGTTCTTC.

This sequence joins TRBV25-1 and TRBJ2-7; D call uncertain. The CDR3 spans 13 residues. V was pared by 3 bases and J by 0 bases, with 6 bases between. Germline V gene data show CDR1 as MGHDK and CDR2 as SYGVNS. CDR3 in DNA: TGTGCCAGCAGTGAGGCAGCCTCCTACGAGCAGTACTTC. Protein: CASSEAASYEQYF.

A few counts support this clone. This chain links TRBV2 with TRBJ2-5; no clear D. Germline assignment: CDR1 SNHLY and CDR2 FYNNEI. Trimming removed 0 bases at V and 4 bases at J, with 9 bases between. This CDR3 is built from 14 residues. The CDR3 DNA reads TGTGCCAGCAGTGAAGCGCTTATGGGAGAGACCCAGTACTTC. It is translated as CASSEALMGETQYF. The full variable domain, in which reference TRBV2 and TRBJ2-5 provide the parts outside the CDR3, is EPEVTQTPSHQVTQMGQEVILRCVPISNHLYFYWYRQILGQKVEFLVSFYNNEISEKSEIFDDQFSVERPDGSNFTLKIRSTKLEDSAMYFCASSEALMGETQYFGPGTRLLVL.

V and J are TRBV15 and TRBJ2-1, with D possibly TRBD2 on 6 matching bases. There are 16 residues in the CDR3. CDR1 is LNHNV and CDR2 is YYDKDF in the germline V gene (reference sequence). Between the trimmed V and J ends, which lost 4 bases and 0 bases, there was a span of 13 bases. The CDR3 sequence is CATSIRRGYSYNEQFF. For the CDR3, the DNA is TGTGCCACCAGCATACGGCGGGGTTACTCCTACAATGAGCAGTTCTTC.

This chain links TRBV6-6 with TRBJ1-6, with 8 bases identical to TRBD1. CDR1 and CDR2 (germline): MNHNY, SVGAGI (reference sequence). V trimming: 4 bases; J trimming: 7 bases; junction bases outside the gene matches: 9. The CDR3 runs to 16 residues. The DNA for the CDR3 is TGTGCCAGCAGTTTACGGACAGGGCCGATGAATTCACCCCTCCACTTT. Amino acid sequence: CASSLRTGPMNSPLHF.

The chain recombines TRBV5-1 with TRBJ2-7; D is perhaps TRBD1 or TRBD2 (5 bases each). Deletions cut 4 bases from V and 6 bases from J, with 14 bases between. Germline values: CDR1 SGHRS, CDR2 YFSETQ. The CDR3 runs to 13 residues. Written as DNA, the CDR3 is TGCGCCAGCAGCCCAGACCCGAGGGGCGAGCAGTACTTC. It yields the protein CASSPDPRGEQYF.